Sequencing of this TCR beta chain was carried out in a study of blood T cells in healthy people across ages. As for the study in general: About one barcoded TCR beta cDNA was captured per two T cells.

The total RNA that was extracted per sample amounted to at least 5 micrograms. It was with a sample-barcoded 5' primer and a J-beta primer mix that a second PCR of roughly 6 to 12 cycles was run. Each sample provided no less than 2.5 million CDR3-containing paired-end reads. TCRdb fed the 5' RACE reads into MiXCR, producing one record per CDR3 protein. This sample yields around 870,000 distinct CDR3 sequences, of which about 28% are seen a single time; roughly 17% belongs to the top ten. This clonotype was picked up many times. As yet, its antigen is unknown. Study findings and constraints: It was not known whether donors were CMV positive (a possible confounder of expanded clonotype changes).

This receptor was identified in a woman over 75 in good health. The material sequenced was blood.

The CDR3 nucleotides read TGCAGCGTTGAAGGGGACAGATATGAAGCTTTCTTT. Translated: CSVEGDRYEAFF. This chain connects TRBV29-1 to TRBJ1-1; 7 bases agree with TRBD1. CDR1 is SQVTM, CDR2 ANQGSEA, per germline. The CDR3 runs 12 residues. V lost 1 base and J lost 7; bases outside the gene matches: 3.